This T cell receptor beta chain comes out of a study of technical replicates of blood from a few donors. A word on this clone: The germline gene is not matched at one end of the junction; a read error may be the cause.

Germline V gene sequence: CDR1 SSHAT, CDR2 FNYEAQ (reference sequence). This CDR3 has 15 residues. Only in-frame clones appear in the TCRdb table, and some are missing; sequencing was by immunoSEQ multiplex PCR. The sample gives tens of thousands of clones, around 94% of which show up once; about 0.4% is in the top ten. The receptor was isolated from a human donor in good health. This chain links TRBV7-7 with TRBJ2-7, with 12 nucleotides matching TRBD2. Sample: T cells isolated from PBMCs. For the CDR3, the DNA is TGTGCTAGCAGCCAGGGACTAGCGGGCCTGGGGGAGCAGTACTTC. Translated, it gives CASSQGLAGLGEQYF.